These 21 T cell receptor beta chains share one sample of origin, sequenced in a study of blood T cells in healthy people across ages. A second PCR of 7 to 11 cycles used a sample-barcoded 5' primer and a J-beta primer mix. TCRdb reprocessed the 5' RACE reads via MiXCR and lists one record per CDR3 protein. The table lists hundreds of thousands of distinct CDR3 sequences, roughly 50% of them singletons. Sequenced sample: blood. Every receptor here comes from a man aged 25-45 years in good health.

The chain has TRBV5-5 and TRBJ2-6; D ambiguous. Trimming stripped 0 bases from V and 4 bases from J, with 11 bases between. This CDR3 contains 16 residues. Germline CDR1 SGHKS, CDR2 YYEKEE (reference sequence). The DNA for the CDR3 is TGTGCCAGCAGCTTGGAAACAGATTTGGGGGCCAACGTCCTGACTTTC. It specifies CASSLETDLGANVLTF.

The CDR3 region has the DNA TGTGCCAGCAGCTTAGTTCGAGCGCAGAGGGGGGCAGATACGCAGTATTTT. Encoded protein: CASSLVRAQRGADTQYF. The J gene is TRBJ2-3, the V gene TRBV7-2, with D perhaps being TRBD1 or TRBD2 (6 bases each). Trimming took 1 base from V and 4 from J, leaving 18 bases between them. Germline lookup yields CDR1 SGHTA and CDR2 FQGNSA. The CDR3 covers 17 residues.

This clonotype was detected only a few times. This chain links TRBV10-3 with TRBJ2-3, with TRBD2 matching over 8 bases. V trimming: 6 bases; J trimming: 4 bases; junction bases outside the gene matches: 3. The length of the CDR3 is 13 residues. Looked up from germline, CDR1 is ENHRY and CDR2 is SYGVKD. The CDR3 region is CAIRREVADTQYF. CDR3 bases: TGTGCCATCAGGCGGGAGGTGGCAGATACGCAGTATTTT.

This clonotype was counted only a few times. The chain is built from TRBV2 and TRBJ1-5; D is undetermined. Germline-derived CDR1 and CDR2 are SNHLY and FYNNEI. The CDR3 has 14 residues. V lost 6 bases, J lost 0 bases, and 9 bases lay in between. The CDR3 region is CASRAGGSNQPQHF. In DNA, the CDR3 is TGTGCCAGCAGAGCGGGCGGTAGCAATCAGCCCCAGCATTTT. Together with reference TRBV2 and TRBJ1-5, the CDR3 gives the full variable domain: EPEVTQTPSHQVTQMGQEVILRCVPISNHLYFYWYRQILGQKVEFLVSFYNNEISEKSEIFDDQFSVERPDGSNFTLKIRSTKLEDSAMYFCASRAGGSNQPQHFGDGTRLSIL.

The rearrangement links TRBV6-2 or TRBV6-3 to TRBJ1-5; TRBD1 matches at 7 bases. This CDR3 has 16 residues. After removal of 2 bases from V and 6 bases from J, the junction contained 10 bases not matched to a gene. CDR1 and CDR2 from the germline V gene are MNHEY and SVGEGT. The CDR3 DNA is TGTGCCAGCAGTTACCCTCTAACAGGGGTAGGTCAGCCCCAGCATTTT. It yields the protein CASSYPLTGVGQPQHF.

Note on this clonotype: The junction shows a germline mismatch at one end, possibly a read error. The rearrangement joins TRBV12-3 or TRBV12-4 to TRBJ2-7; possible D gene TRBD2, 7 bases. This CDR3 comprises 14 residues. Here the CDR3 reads CASSQIDGGQEHYF. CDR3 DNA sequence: TGTGCCAGCAGCCAAATCGACGGGGGGCAAGAGCACTACTTC.

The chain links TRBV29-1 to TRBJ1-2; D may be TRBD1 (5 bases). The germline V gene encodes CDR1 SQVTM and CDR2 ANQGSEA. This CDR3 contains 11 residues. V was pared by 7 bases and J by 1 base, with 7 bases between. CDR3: CSATDNYGYTF. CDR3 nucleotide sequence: TGCAGCGCGACAGATAACTATGGCTACACCTTC.

For the CDR3, the DNA is TGTGCTAGCGAGAGGGGGACAGGGAAAATCTCCAATCAGCCCCAGCATTTT. It translates to CASERGTGKISNQPQHF. The chain couples TRBV7-7 to TRBJ1-5; 9 nucleotides agree with TRBD1. The CDR3 runs 17 residues. CDR1 SSHAT and CDR2 FNYEAQ come from the germline V gene (reference sequence).

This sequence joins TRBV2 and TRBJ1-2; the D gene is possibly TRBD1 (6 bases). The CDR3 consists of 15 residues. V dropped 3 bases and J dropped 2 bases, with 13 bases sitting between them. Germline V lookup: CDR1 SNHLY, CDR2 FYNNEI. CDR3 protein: CASSDPRTENYGYTF. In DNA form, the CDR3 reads TGTGCCAGCAGTGACCCCCGGACAGAAAACTATGGCTACACCTTC.

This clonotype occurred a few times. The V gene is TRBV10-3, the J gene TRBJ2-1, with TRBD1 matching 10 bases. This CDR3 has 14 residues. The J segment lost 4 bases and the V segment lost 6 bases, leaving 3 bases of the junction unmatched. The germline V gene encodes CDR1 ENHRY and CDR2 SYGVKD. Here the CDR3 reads CAISRDRGYNEQFF. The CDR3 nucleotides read TGTGCCATCAGCCGGGACAGGGGTTACAATGAGCAGTTCTTC.

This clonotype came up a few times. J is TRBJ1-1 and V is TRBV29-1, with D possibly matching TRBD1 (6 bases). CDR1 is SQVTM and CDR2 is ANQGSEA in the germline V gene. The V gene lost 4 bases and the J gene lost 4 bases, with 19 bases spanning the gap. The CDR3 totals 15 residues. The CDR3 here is CSVGRGRIGSTEAFF. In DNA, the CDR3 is TGCAGCGTTGGGCGGGGGCGCATAGGGTCCACTGAAGCTTTCTTT.

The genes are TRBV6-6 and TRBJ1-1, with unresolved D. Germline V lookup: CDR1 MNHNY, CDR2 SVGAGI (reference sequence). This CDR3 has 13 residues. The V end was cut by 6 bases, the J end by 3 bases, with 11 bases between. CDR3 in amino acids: CASSRGKDTEAFF. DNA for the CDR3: TGTGCCAGCAGCCGCGGGAAGGACACTGAAGCTTTCTTT.

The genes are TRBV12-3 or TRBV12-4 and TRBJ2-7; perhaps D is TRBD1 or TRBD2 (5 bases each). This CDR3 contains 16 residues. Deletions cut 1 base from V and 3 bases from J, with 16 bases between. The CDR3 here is CASSLDITGTDYEQYF. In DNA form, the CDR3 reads TGTGCCAGCAGTTTAGATATCACCGGGACGGACTACGAGCAGTACTTC.

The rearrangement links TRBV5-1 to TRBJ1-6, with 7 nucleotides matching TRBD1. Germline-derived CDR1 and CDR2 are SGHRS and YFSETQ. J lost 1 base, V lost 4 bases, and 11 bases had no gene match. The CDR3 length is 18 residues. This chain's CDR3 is CASSQRQGATSYNSPLHF. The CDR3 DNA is TGCGCCAGCAGCCAACGACAGGGAGCGACATCCTATAATTCACCCCTCCACTTT.

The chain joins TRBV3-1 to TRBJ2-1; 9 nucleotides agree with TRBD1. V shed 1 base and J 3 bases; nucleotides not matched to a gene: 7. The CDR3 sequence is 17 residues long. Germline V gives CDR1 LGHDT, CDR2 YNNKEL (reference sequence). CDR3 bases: TGTGCCAGCAGCCAAGGGGCAGGGACAGGGCTCTACAATGAGCAGTTCTTC. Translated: CASSQGAGTGLYNEQFF.

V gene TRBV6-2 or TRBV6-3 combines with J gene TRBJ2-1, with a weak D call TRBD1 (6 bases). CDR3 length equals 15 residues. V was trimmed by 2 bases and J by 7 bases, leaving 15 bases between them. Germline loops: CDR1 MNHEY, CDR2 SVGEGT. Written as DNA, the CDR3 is TGTGCCAGCAGTTACGGGGGCAGGGGAACGAATGAGCAGTTCTTC. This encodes CASSYGGRGTNEQFF.

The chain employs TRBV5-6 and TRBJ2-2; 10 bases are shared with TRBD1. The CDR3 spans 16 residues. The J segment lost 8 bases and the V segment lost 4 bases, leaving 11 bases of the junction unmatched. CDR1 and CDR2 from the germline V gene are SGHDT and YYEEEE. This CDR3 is CASSPYRDRGRGELFF. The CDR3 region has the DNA TGTGCCAGCAGCCCCTACCGGGACAGGGGTCGTGGGGAGCTGTTTTTT. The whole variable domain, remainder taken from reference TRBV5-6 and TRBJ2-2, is DAGVTQSPTHLIKTRGQQVTLRCSPKSGHDTVSWYQQALGQGPQFIFQYYEEEERQRGNFPDRFSGHQFPNYSSELNVNALLLGDSALYLCASSPYRDRGRGELFFGEGSRLTVL.

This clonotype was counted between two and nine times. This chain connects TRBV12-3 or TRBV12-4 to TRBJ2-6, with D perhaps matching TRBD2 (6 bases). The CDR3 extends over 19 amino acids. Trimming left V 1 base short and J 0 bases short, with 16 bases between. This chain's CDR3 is CASSLDAANGGSGANVLTF. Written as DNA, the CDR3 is TGTGCCAGCAGTTTAGATGCGGCTAACGGGGGCTCTGGGGCCAACGTCCTGACTTTC.

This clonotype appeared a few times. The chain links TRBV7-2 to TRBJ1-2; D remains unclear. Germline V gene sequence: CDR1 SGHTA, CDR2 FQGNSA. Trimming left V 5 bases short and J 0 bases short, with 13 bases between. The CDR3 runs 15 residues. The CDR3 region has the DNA TGTGCCAGCAGCCCCCTACGGACTGCTAACTATGGCTACACCTTC. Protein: CASSPLRTANYGYTF.

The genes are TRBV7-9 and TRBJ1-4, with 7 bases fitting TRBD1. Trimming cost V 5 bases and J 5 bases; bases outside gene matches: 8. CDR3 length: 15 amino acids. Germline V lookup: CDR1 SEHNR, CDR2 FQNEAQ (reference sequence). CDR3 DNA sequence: TGTGCCAGCAGCCCCGCCGGGACAGACAATGAAAAACTGTTTTTT. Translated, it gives CASSPAGTDNEKLFF. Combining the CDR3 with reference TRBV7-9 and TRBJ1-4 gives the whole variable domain DTGVSQNPRHKITKRGQNVTFRCDPISEHNRLYWYRQTLGQGPEFLTYFQNEAQLEKSRLLSDRFSAERPKGSFSTLEIQRTEQGDSAMYLCASSPAGTDNEKLFFGSGTQLSVL.

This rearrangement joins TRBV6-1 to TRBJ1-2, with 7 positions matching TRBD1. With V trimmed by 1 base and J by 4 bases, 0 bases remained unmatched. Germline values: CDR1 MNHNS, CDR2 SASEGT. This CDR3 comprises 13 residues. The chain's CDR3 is CASSEGDSYGYTF. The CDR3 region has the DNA TGTGCCAGCAGTGAAGGGGACAGCTATGGCTACACCTTC.